What follows are 28 T cell receptor beta chains derived from one specimen sequenced in a study of blood T cell repertoires in COVID-19. Clones were sequenced by immunoSEQ multiplex PCR, and TCRdb holds only the in-frame ones, with some missing. The table records about 86,000 clones, around four fifths of them present only once. The sample was peripheral blood. These receptors came from a man aged 45-65 years with acute or convalescent COVID-19.

The chain carries TRBV30 and TRBJ1-3, with D possibly being TRBD1 (5 bases). The CDR3 loop spans 15 amino acids. Per the germline V gene, CDR1 is GTSNPN and CDR2 is SVGIG (reference sequence). The ends were cut back, 1 base at V and 0 bases at J, with 10 bases in the middle. The DNA of the CDR3 is TGTGCCTGGAGTGGCGCAGGGTTCTCTGGAAACACCATATATTTT. This sequence encodes CAWSGAGFSGNTIYF.

This clone has a single count. This chain uses TRBV19 with TRBJ2-7; 9 nucleotides align to TRBD1. Germline trimming cut 4 bases from V and 2 bases from J; bases unmatched to any gene: 9. Germline CDR1 reads LNHDA; CDR2 reads SQIVND (reference sequence). CDR3 size: 16 residues. The DNA for the CDR3 is TGTGCCAGTAGTACGCACATGGGACAGGGCGCCTACGAGCAGTACTTC. This translates into CASSTHMGQGAYEQYF.

The chain's CDR3 is CASSLRTGEADTQYF. The CDR3 nucleotides are TGTGCCAGCAGCTTGAGGACAGGGGAGGCAGATACGCAGTATTTT. The chain joins TRBV5-4 to TRBJ2-3; 9 bases fit TRBD1. Per the germline V gene, CDR1 is SGHNT and CDR2 is YYREEE (reference sequence). The J segment lost 4 bases and the V segment lost 1 base, leaving 4 bases of the junction unmatched. The CDR3 consists of 15 residues.

CDR3 in DNA: TGTGCCAGCACCAGGCTTGGAAGGGTGGACAGGGTATTGGGGAATACGCAGTATTTT. Protein: CASTRLGRVDRVLGNTQYF. The chain recombines TRBV5-4 with TRBJ2-3, with 8 bases lining up with TRBD1. The CDR3 runs to 19 residues. The J segment lost 7 bases and the V segment lost 6 bases, leaving 25 bases of the junction unmatched. The germline V gene has CDR1 SGHNT and CDR2 YYREEE (reference sequence).

The CDR3 spells CASITDRTDGYTF. The CDR3 DNA follows: TGTGCCAGCATCACGGACAGGACGGATGGCTACACCTTC. J is TRBJ1-2 and V is TRBV12-3 or TRBV12-4, with 7 bases that match TRBD1. The CDR3 length is 13 residues. Trimming took 7 bases from V and 6 from J; bases not matched to a gene: 8.

The chain joins TRBV5-1 to TRBJ2-7; TRBD2 might be the D (5 bases). The CDR3 extends over 15 amino acids. The V gene lost 4 bases and the J gene lost 1 base, with 15 bases spanning the gap. The germline gives CDR1 SGHRS, CDR2 YFSETQ. The CDR3 nucleotides are TGCGCCAGCAGCCCCGGACGGGGTGATTCCTACGAGCAGTACTTC. This translates into CASSPGRGDSYEQYF.

The rearrangement uses TRBV30 and TRBJ2-7; maybe TRBD1 (6 bases). Germline values: CDR1 GTSNPN, CDR2 SVGIG (reference sequence). The CDR3 contains 13 residues. The V end was cut by 2 bases, the J end by 3 bases, with 11 bases between. This CDR3 is CAWSRGLSYEQYF. CDR3 coding DNA: TGTGCCTGGAGTAGGGGGTTGAGCTACGAGCAGTACTTC.

This clone was seen just once. The chain employs TRBV5-5 and TRBJ1-2, with D perhaps TRBD1 (6 bases). Trimming removed 0 bases at V and 0 bases at J, with 9 bases between. Germline CDR1 and CDR2: SGHKS and YYEKEE (reference sequence). The CDR3 is made up of 15 amino acids. CDR3 protein: CASSLATGSNYGYTF. CDR3 DNA sequence: TGTGCCAGCAGCTTGGCTACAGGGTCTAACTATGGCTACACCTTC.

To note about this clone: Other DNA sequences in this sample translate to the same CDR3. The chain employs TRBV28 and TRBJ1-6, with D perhaps matching TRBD1 (5 bases). Looked up from germline, CDR1 is MDHEN and CDR2 is SYDVKM. The CDR3 has 14 residues. Trimming took 5 bases from V and 9 from J, leaving 14 bases between them. The CDR3 protein is CASSLTGGGSPLHF. The CDR3 region has the DNA TGTGCCAGCAGTCTCACGGGGGGAGGTTCACCCCTCCACTTT.

The J gene is TRBJ2-1, the V gene TRBV24-1; 7 positions match TRBD2. This CDR3 has 13 residues. Germline V CDR1 and CDR2: KGHDR, SFDVKD. The trim removed 4 bases at V and 10 bases at J, leaving 6 bases unmatched. The DNA for the CDR3 is TGTGCCACCAGTGACCGAGCTAGCGGCGAGCAGTTCTTC. It translates to CATSDRASGEQFF.

The chain joins TRBV10-3 to TRBJ1-6; 7 bases map to TRBD1. The CDR3 totals 14 residues. In germline, CDR1 is ENHRY, CDR2 SYGVKD. V lost 9 bases, J lost 7 bases, and 9 bases stayed unmatched. The CDR3 nucleotides are TGTGCCATTTGGACAGGAACCCCCAATTCACCCCTCCACTTT. It is translated as CAIWTGTPNSPLHF.

The chain is built from TRBV6-5 and TRBJ2-1; 10 nucleotides align to TRBD1. V was clipped by 2 bases and J by 10 bases; unmatched bases: 5. The CDR3 has 14 residues. Germline V gene sequence: CDR1 MNHEY, CDR2 SVGAGI. Written as DNA, the CDR3 is TGTGCCAGCAGTTACACGGGACAGGGGAAAGAGCAGTTCTTC. This sequence encodes CASSYTGQGKEQFF.

V gene TRBV28 combines with J gene TRBJ2-1, with 11 bases matching TRBD2. The CDR3 runs 19 residues. After removal of 5 bases from V and 2 bases from J, the junction contained 14 bases not matched to a gene. Germline CDR1 and CDR2: MDHEN and SYDVKM. In nucleotides, the CDR3 is TGTGCCAGCAGTGGCGGGACGGGAGGGACTAGCGGTACCTACAATGAGCAGTTCTTC. This translates into CASSGGTGGTSGTYNEQFF.

V usage is TRBV6-4 and J usage is TRBJ1-2; 9 positions match TRBD1. This CDR3 comprises 15 residues. Germline V gives CDR1 MRHNA, CDR2 SNTAGT. V was clipped by 4 bases and J by 4 bases; unmatched bases: 7. CDR3 sequence: CASSASEGQGYGYTF. The DNA for the CDR3 is TGTGCCAGCAGTGCCTCGGAGGGACAGGGCTATGGCTACACCTTC.

This clone has just one count. This chain joins TRBV5-8 and TRBJ2-1; 10 bases fit TRBD2. Germline V gene data show CDR1 as SGHTS and CDR2 as YDEGEE. The length of the CDR3 is 17 residues. Unmatched junction bases numbered 9, after V lost 0 bases and J lost 6 bases. The CDR3 loop is CASSLVLKAGGPNEQFF. The DNA for the CDR3 is TGTGCCAGCAGCTTGGTGCTGAAAGCGGGAGGGCCCAATGAGCAGTTCTTC. The full variable domain, with the rest looked up from reference TRBV5-8 and TRBJ2-1, is EAGVTQSPTHLIKTRGQQATLRCSPISGHTSVYWYQQALGLGLQFLLWYDEGEERNRGNFPPRFSGRQFPNYSSELNVNALELEDSALYLCASSLVLKAGGPNEQFFGPGTRLTVL.

The genes are TRBV11-2 and TRBJ2-1; 7 nucleotides align to TRBD1. The CDR3 is 15 residues long. V lost 1 base and J lost 6; bases outside the gene matches: 6. Germline V CDR1 and CDR2: SGHAT, FQNNGV. CDR3: CASSLVVRTGNEQFF. For the CDR3, the DNA is TGTGCCAGCAGCTTAGTAGTCCGGACAGGCAATGAGCAGTTCTTC.

J is TRBJ2-7 and V is TRBV27; D is undetermined. Germline CDR1 is MNHEY and CDR2 is SMNVEV (reference sequence). This CDR3 region has 14 residues. V lost 2 bases and J lost 0, with 8 bases in between. This CDR3 is CASSLKILSYEQYF. CDR3 coding DNA: TGTGCCAGCAGTTTAAAAATCCTCTCCTACGAGCAGTACTTC.

This sequence joins TRBV19 and TRBJ1-3; D uncertain. The CDR3 is made up of 14 amino acids. V lost 7 bases to trimming and J lost 0 bases, with 10 bases between them. Germline V gene sequence: CDR1 LNHDA, CDR2 SQIVND (reference sequence). The CDR3 nucleotides are TGTGCCAGTACCCCCTCCAGCTCTGGAAACACCATATATTTT. Residues: CASTPSSSGNTIYF.

This chain joins TRBV11-3 and TRBJ2-1; D is uncertain. Trimming pared 2 bases from V and 5 bases from J, leaving 7 bases between. The CDR3 is made up of 13 amino acids. The V gene's germline CDR1 is SGHNT and CDR2 YENEEA. CDR3: CASSLFSDNEQFF. DNA of the CDR3: TGTGCCAGCAGCTTATTCAGCGACAATGAGCAGTTCTTC.

The chain uses TRBV12-5 and TRBJ1-5; D remains ambiguous. CDR3 length equals 14 residues. The V end was cut by 1 base, the J end by 6 bases, with 10 bases between. The V gene's germline CDR1 is LGHNT and CDR2 FRNRAP. The CDR3 DNA sequence: TGTGCTAGTGGTTTGGACCCCCCGGGTCAGCCCCAGCATTTT. Residues: CASGLDPPGQPQHF.

V gene TRBV5-6 combines with J gene TRBJ1-6; no firm D call. The length of the CDR3 is 14 residues. V shed 2 bases and J shed 4 bases, with 7 bases lying between them. CDR1 and CDR2 from the germline V gene are SGHDT and YYEEEE. Written as DNA, the CDR3 is TGTGCCAGCAGCTTTCAACAGTATAATTCACCCCTCCACTTT. This sequence encodes CASSFQQYNSPLHF.

The chain joins TRBV6-4 to TRBJ1-2; no clear D. Per germline, CDR1 MRHNA and CDR2 SNTAGT. This CDR3 region has 15 residues. V was cut by 3 bases and J by 0 bases, with 11 bases left in between. The CDR3 loop reads CASSEQITANYGYTF. The DNA of the CDR3 is TGTGCCAGCAGTGAACAAATTACCGCTAACTATGGCTACACCTTC.

In this sample, this clone turned up a few times. The chain couples TRBV24-1 to TRBJ1-2; 7 bases line up with TRBD1. The ends lost 2 bases at V and 8 bases at J; junction bases unmatched: 7. In germline, CDR1 is KGHDR, CDR2 SFDVKD. The CDR3 consists of 14 residues. CDR3 sequence reads: CATSDSTGSRGYTF. CDR3 bases: TGTGCCACCAGTGATTCGACAGGGTCAAGGGGCTACACCTTC.

The chain couples TRBV2 to TRBJ1-2, with D uncertain. The CDR3 spans 11 residues. Per germline, CDR1 SNHLY and CDR2 FYNNEI. V dropped 9 bases and J dropped 7 bases, with 12 bases sitting between them. This CDR3 is CARNLGGGYTF. CDR3 bases: TGTGCCAGGAACCTCGGTGGTGGCTACACCTTC. Supplemented by reference TRBV2 and TRBJ1-2, the full variable domain reads EPEVTQTPSHQVTQMGQEVILRCVPISNHLYFYWYRQILGQKVEFLVSFYNNEISEKSEIFDDQFSVERPDGSNFTLKIRSTKLEDSAMYFCARNLGGGYTFGSGTRLTVV.

The chain has TRBV5-1 and TRBJ1-1; 8 positions match TRBD1. The CDR3 is 15 residues long. Trimming took 4 bases from V and 4 from J; bases not matched to a gene: 9. In germline, CDR1 is SGHRS, CDR2 YFSETQ. The chain's CDR3 is CASSPWTTGVTEAFF. CDR3 sequence (DNA): TGCGCCAGCAGCCCCTGGACGACAGGGGTCACTGAAGCTTTCTTT.

V usage is TRBV7-3 and J usage is TRBJ2-1; TRBD2 matches 7 bases. V trimming: 0 bases; J trimming: 3 bases; junction bases outside the gene matches: 2. This CDR3 region has 15 residues. Germline CDR1 and CDR2: SGHTA and FQGTGA. CDR3 nucleotides: TGTGCCAGCAGCTTAACGCTAGCGGACTACAATGAGCAGTTCTTC. Translated, it gives CASSLTLADYNEQFF.

This clone was detected once. V gene TRBV6-1 combines with J gene TRBJ1-2; D is undetermined. Per germline, CDR1 MNHNS and CDR2 SASEGT. Deletions cut 2 bases from V and 4 bases from J, with 11 bases between. CDR3 size: 14 residues. The CDR3 reads CASSESAGSYGYTF. The DNA for the CDR3 is TGTGCCAGCAGTGAATCGGCAGGTTCCTATGGCTACACCTTC.

The rearrangement uses TRBV23-1 and TRBJ2-2; TRBD2 aligns across 13 bases. TRBV23-1 is an open reading frame whose function is uncertain. CDR3 length: 21 residues. After removal of 7 bases from V and 5 bases from J, the junction contained 22 bases not matched to a gene. The CDR3 spells CASTHPGHRATSGRQTGELFF. CDR3 nucleotides: TGCGCCAGCACACACCCGGGACACCGAGCGACTAGCGGGAGGCAAACCGGGGAGCTGTTTTTT.